The 15 T cell receptor beta chains below come from one sample, sequenced in a study of regulatory T cells in long-lasting Graves disease. iRepertoire HTBI primers and Arm-PCR of CDR3 regions built TCR beta libraries. TCRdb processed the multiplex PCR reads anew with MiXCR; each CDR3 protein has one entry. Of about 660,000 distinct CDR3 sequences in the sample, about 30% were seen once. Time point noted: persistent/refractory GD, antithyroid drugs over 5 years with positive TRAb. PBMC-extracted RNA yielded the TCR library. Source: peripheral blood mononuclear cells (PBMCs), taken when the disease was refractory, from a patient treated with antithyroid drugs. The source is a female donor with Graves disease.

J is TRBJ2-4 and V is TRBV7-9; TRBD2 is a possible D gene (7 bases). Between the trimmed V and J ends, which lost 5 bases and 8 bases, there was a span of 19 bases. This CDR3 comprises 15 residues. In germline, CDR1 is SEHNR, CDR2 FQNEAQ (reference sequence). This chain's CDR3 is CASSRPTGSGDIQYF. CDR3 nucleotide sequence: TGTGCCAGCAGCCGACCTACAGGGAGCGGGGACATTCAGTACTTC.

The CDR3 here is CASTYRGSSYEQYF. CDR3 coding DNA: TGTGCCAGCACCTACAGGGGGAGCTCCTACGAGCAGTACTTC. The gene calls are TRBV6-1 and TRBJ2-7; 8 bases are shared with TRBD1. The germline V gene encodes CDR1 MNHNS and CDR2 SASEGT. Trimming cost V 7 bases and J 0 bases; bases outside gene matches: 5. The CDR3 loop spans 14 amino acids.

This clonotype has only a few counts. The gene calls are TRBV12-3 or TRBV12-4 and TRBJ1-2, with D tentatively TRBD1 (5 bases). Between the trimmed V and J ends, which lost 5 bases and 4 bases, there was a span of 20 bases. The CDR3 length is 16 residues. CDR3 coding DNA: TGTGCCAGCAGTCCAGAGGGGCCAGGCGGGAGCTATGGCTACACCTTC. This codes for CASSPEGPGGSYGYTF.

This clonotype appeared a few times. This chain joins TRBV6-1 and TRBJ2-5, with D possibly TRBD1 on 5 matching bases. The CDR3 extends over 13 amino acids. The V end was cut by 7 bases, the J end by 2 bases, with 11 bases between. Germline values: CDR1 MNHNS, CDR2 SASEGT. CDR3 amino acids: CASTRQGQETQYF. CDR3 nucleotides: TGTGCCAGCACACGCCAGGGACAAGAGACCCAGTACTTC.

The table lists this clonotype with many counts. This chain connects TRBV20-1 to TRBJ1-2; possible D gene TRBD1, 5 bases. This CDR3 has 12 residues. Germline CDR1 is DFQATT and CDR2 is SNEGSKA (reference sequence). The CDR3 sequence: CSGGRDWYGYTF. The CDR3 DNA sequence: TGCAGCGGCGGGAGGGACTGGTATGGCTACACCTTC.

The V and J genes are TRBV7-9 and TRBJ1-1; 10 bases map to TRBD1. This CDR3 comprises 17 residues. CDR1 and CDR2 from the germline V gene are SEHNR and FQNEAQ (reference sequence). Trimming took 0 bases from V and 1 from J; bases not matched to a gene: 5. Here the CDR3 DNA reads TGTGCCAGCAGCTTAGCCCGACAGGGGGCCCCGAACACTGAAGCTTTCTTT. As protein: CASSLARQGAPNTEAFF.

V usage is TRBV6-1 and J usage is TRBJ2-7; 7 bases fit TRBD1. CDR1 is MNHNS and CDR2 is SASEGT in the germline V gene. The V and J ends lost 6 bases and 4 bases, in that order; junction bases with no gene match: 15. The CDR3 has 16 residues. This CDR3 is CASSKPYRGLVYEQYF. DNA of the CDR3: TGTGCCAGCAGCAAACCATACAGGGGCTTGGTGTACGAGCAGTACTTC.

The V call is TRBV5-1, the J call TRBJ1-2; possible D gene TRBD1, 6 bases. Germline lookup yields CDR1 SGHRS and CDR2 YFSETQ. Trimming pared 0 bases from V and 13 bases from J, leaving 19 bases between. The CDR3 length is 14 residues. CDR3 sequence reads: CASSLATGTGVVTF. CDR3 nucleotides: TGCGCCAGCAGCTTGGCTACAGGGACGGGAGTAGTCACCTTC.

This clonotype was found many times. The chain has TRBV12-3 or TRBV12-4 and TRBJ2-7; 9 bases map to TRBD1. V trimming: 7 bases; J trimming: 4 bases; junction bases outside the gene matches: 8. The CDR3 sequence is 14 residues long. The CDR3 nucleotides read TGTGCCAGCACTCCGGGACAGGGTGGATACGAGCAGTACTTC. Protein sequence: CASTPGQGGYEQYF.

Ten or more counts support this clonotype. The chain uses TRBV6-1 and TRBJ2-7, with TRBD2 matching 10 bases. Germline V gene data show CDR1 as MNHNS and CDR2 as SASEGT. The CDR3 loop spans 14 amino acids. After removal of 6 bases from V and 1 base from J, the junction contained 3 bases not matched to a gene. CDR3 sequence: CASRETSGSYEQYF. CDR3 nucleotide sequence: TGTGCCAGCAGGGAGACTAGCGGGTCCTACGAGCAGTACTTC.

J is TRBJ1-5 and V is TRBV20-1; D is perhaps TRBD1 (5 bases). The germline gives CDR1 DFQATT, CDR2 SNEGSKA (reference sequence). V lost 1 base and J lost 0, with 10 bases in between. The CDR3 spans 15 residues. The CDR3 nucleotides are TGCAGTGCTAGAGGGACAAGCTATAGCAATCAGCCCCAGCATTTT. As protein: CSARGTSYSNQPQHF.

The chain joins TRBV30 to TRBJ1-1, with 9 positions matching TRBD1. V was clipped by 1 base and J by 0 bases; unmatched bases: 9. The germline V gene encodes CDR1 GTSNPN and CDR2 SVGIG (reference sequence). This CDR3 region has 17 residues. This CDR3 reads CAWSAPRTGALNTEAFF. The CDR3 bases are TGTGCCTGGAGTGCTCCCCGGACAGGGGCCTTGAACACTGAAGCTTTCTTT.

The CDR3 nucleotides are TGTGCCACCAGCAGCGAGGGCAGGCATCATCAGCCCCAGCATTTT. It yields the protein CATSSEGRHHQPQHF. The J gene is TRBJ1-5, the V gene TRBV15, with unresolved D. This CDR3 region has 15 residues. Trimming shortened V by 3 bases and J by 5 bases, and 14 bases separated the two germline ends. Germline V gene lookup returns CDR1 LNHNV and CDR2 YYDKDF (reference sequence).

This chain uses TRBV12-3 or TRBV12-4 with TRBJ2-4; 12 bases line up with TRBD2. The V gene end was trimmed by 7 bases and the J gene end by 3 bases; junction bases not matched to a gene: 7. The CDR3 sequence is 16 residues long. The CDR3 DNA sequence: TGTGCCAGCACCCCTAGCGGGAGGGTAGGCAAAAACATTCAGTACTTC. Its protein is CASTPSGRVGKNIQYF.

This clonotype has only one observation. The V and J genes are TRBV5-1 and TRBJ1-6, with TRBD1 matching 8 bases. This CDR3 spans 16 amino acids. V was clipped by 4 bases and J by 5 bases; unmatched bases: 8. The germline gives CDR1 SGHRS, CDR2 YFSETQ. CDR3 bases: TGCGCCAGCAGCCGACAGGGGCCTATGGATAATTCACCCCTCCACTTT. This codes for CASSRQGPMDNSPLHF.